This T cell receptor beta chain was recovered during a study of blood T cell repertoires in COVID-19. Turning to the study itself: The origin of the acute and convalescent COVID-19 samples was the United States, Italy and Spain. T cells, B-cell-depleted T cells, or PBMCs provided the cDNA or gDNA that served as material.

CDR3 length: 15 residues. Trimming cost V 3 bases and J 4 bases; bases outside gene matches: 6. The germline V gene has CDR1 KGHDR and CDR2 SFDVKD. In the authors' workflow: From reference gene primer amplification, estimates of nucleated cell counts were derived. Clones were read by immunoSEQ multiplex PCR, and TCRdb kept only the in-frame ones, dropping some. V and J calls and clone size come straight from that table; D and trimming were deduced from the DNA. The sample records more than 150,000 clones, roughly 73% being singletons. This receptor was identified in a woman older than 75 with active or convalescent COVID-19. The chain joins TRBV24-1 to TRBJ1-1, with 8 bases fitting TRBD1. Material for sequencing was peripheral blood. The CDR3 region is CATSDPRQGITEAFF. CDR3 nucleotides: TGTGCCACCAGTGATCCCCGACAGGGGATCACTGAAGCTTTCTTT.